These 29 T cell receptor beta chains share one sample of origin, sequenced in a study of CD8+ T cells in alopecia areata. Once RNA had been extracted, it was reverse transcribed into cDNA to act as the sequencing template. Using immunoSEQ multiplex PCR, the repertoire was profiled, and TCRdb retains in-frame clones only, with some absent. The sample has more than 85,000 clones; 60% to 75% are singletons. Treatment of the sample: oral pan-JAK inhibitor, 5-10 mg twice daily. The sequencing here drew on CD8+ T cells sorted from blood, taken at week 4, from a patient treated with tofacitinib. These receptors were collected from a human donor with alopecia areata.

V usage is TRBV5-4 and J usage is TRBJ1-2, with 10 bases lining up with TRBD1. Germline assignment: CDR1 SGHNT and CDR2 YYREEE (reference sequence). CDR3 length: 15 amino acids. V lost 0 bases to trimming and J lost 5 bases; unmatched junction nucleotides: 4. The CDR3 DNA sequence: TGTGCCAGCAGCTTGGATCGGACAGGGGGATATGGCTACACCTTC. Translating gives CASSLDRTGGYGYTF. Full variable domain (rest looked up from reference TRBV5-4 and TRBJ1-2): ETGVTQSPTHLIKTRGQQVTLRCSSQSGHNTVSWYQQALGQGPQFIFQYYREEENGRGNFPPRFSGLQFPNYSSELNVNALELDDSALYLCASSLDRTGGYGYTFGSGTRLTVV.

In this sample, this clone turned up once. The chain joins TRBV27 to TRBJ2-2; a possible D gene is TRBD2 (5 bases). V lost 10 bases, J lost 4 bases, and 13 bases lay in between. This CDR3 comprises 13 residues. CDR1 MNHEY and CDR2 SMNVEV come from the germline V gene (reference sequence). The CDR3 spells CAIRDVATGELFF. In DNA form, the CDR3 reads TGTGCCATCCGGGATGTCGCCACCGGGGAGCTGTTTTTT.

This clone was seen once. This chain uses TRBV5-6 with TRBJ2-1; TRBD2 might be the D (5 bases). Germline CDR1 SGHDT, CDR2 YYEEEE. V was cut by 0 bases and J by 9 bases, with 7 bases left in between. This CDR3 has 12 residues. Written as DNA, the CDR3 is TGTGCCAGCAGCTTGGGGCGGGCTGAGCAGTTCTTC. This translates into CASSLGRAEQFF. Full variable domain (missing parts from reference TRBV5-6 and TRBJ2-1): DAGVTQSPTHLIKTRGQQVTLRCSPKSGHDTVSWYQQALGQGPQFIFQYYEEEERQRGNFPDRFSGHQFPNYSSELNVNALLLGDSALYLCASSLGRAEQFFGPGTRLTVL.

This clone was observed a few times. V gene TRBV30 combines with J gene TRBJ2-7, with 8 positions matching TRBD2. Germline CDR1 GTSNPN, CDR2 SVGIG (reference sequence). Trimming took 1 base from V and 0 from J; bases not matched to a gene: 8. This CDR3 region has 16 residues. The DNA of the CDR3 is TGTGCCTGGAGTGAGTCGTCGGGAGGGCCCTCCTACGAGCAGTACTTC. This encodes CAWSESSGGPSYEQYF.

This rearrangement joins TRBV7-6 to TRBJ1-5, with TRBD1 matching 8 bases. Trimming took 1 base from V and 3 from J; bases not matched to a gene: 2. The CDR3 loop spans 15 amino acids. CDR1 SGHVS and CDR2 FNYEAQ come from the germline V gene. The CDR3 nucleotides read TGTGCCAGCAGCTTAGGGACAGGGCACAATCAGCCCCAGCATTTT. This encodes CASSLGTGHNQPQHF.

The chain employs TRBV27 and TRBJ2-3; no clear D gene. V was cut by 5 bases and J by 9 bases, with 9 bases left in between. The CDR3 totals 11 residues. Germline-derived CDR1 and CDR2 are MNHEY and SMNVEV (reference sequence). The CDR3 DNA sequence: TGTGCCAGCAGTGGGTCGGGCACGCAGTATTTT. Translated: CASSGSGTQYF.

The gene calls are TRBV6-5 and TRBJ1-1, with D hard to call. This CDR3 has 13 amino acids. Trimming pared 6 bases from V and 2 bases from J, leaving 10 bases between. Germline CDR1 and CDR2: MNHEY and SVGAGI. The CDR3 is CASSETLNTEAFF. The CDR3 coding sequence is TGTGCCAGCAGCGAAACTCTCAACACTGAAGCTTTCTTT.

The chain couples TRBV30 to TRBJ1-4, with D perhaps matching TRBD1 (5 bases). CDR3 length equals 13 residues. From germline, CDR1 is GTSNPN and CDR2 SVGIG (reference sequence). Trimming removed 1 base from V and 4 bases from J, with 7 bases in between. The CDR3 here is CAWSGGDNEKLFF. CDR3 bases: TGTGCCTGGAGTGGAGGGGATAATGAAAAACTGTTTTTT.

The DNA for the CDR3 is TGTGCCAGCAGCTTAGCGCAGGGGTTGCAAGAGACCCAGTACTTC. It translates to CASSLAQGLQETQYF. The rearrangement links TRBV7-9 to TRBJ2-5; D perhaps matches TRBD1 (6 bases). Germline-derived CDR1 and CDR2 are SEHNR and FQNEAQ (reference sequence). The V end lost 0 bases, the J end lost 2 bases, and 10 bases lay between the germline ends. The CDR3 runs to 15 residues.

J is TRBJ2-1 and V is TRBV7-6; 14 bases are shared with TRBD2. The V and J ends lost 1 base and 2 bases, in that order; junction bases with no gene match: 10. In germline, CDR1 is SGHVS, CDR2 FNYEAQ. There are 20 residues in the CDR3. The CDR3 DNA reads as TGTGCCAGCAGCTTAGTGGGACTAGCGGGAGTAATGGGGACCTACAATGAGCAGTTCTTC. Translating it yields CASSLVGLAGVMGTYNEQFF.

This rearrangement joins TRBV7-2 to TRBJ1-4; tentative D call: TRBD1 (5 bases). Looked up from germline, CDR1 is SGHTA and CDR2 is FQGNSA. V dropped 1 base and J dropped 5 bases, with 11 bases sitting between them. The CDR3 length is 15 residues. In nucleotides, the CDR3 is TGTGCCAGCAGCTTAGGACCGGGGCTAAATGAAAAACTGTTTTTT. It codes for CASSLGPGLNEKLFF.

The rearrangement joins TRBV27 to TRBJ2-3; D may be TRBD1 or TRBD2 (6 bases each). The germline V and J ends were trimmed by 6 bases and 4 bases, with 20 bases remaining between them. Germline lookup yields CDR1 MNHEY and CDR2 SMNVEV (reference sequence). The CDR3 spans 16 residues. This CDR3 is CASSPRGQLQADTQYF. For the CDR3, the DNA is TGTGCCAGCAGCCCCCGGGGGCAGTTACAAGCAGATACGCAGTATTTT.

This clone occurred a few times. The J gene is TRBJ2-3, the V gene TRBV5-6; D is unresolved. The CDR3 covers 13 residues. The V gene's germline CDR1 is SGHDT and CDR2 YYEEEE. The germline V and J ends were trimmed by 0 bases and 2 bases, with 4 bases remaining between them. The CDR3 bases are TGTGCCAGCAGCTTGGTCATCACAGATACGCAGTATTTT. Translation: CASSLVITDTQYF.

The chain carries TRBV7-9 and TRBJ2-3; no firm D call. V was pared by 0 bases and J by 1 base, with 5 bases between. CDR3 length equals 14 residues. Germline values: CDR1 SEHNR, CDR2 FQNEAQ (reference sequence). The CDR3 region has the DNA TGTGCCAGCAGCTTAGCCCAGGGCACAGATACGCAGTATTTT. As protein: CASSLAQGTDTQYF.

This clone was detected once. This CDR3 is CASNIAGGSYEQYF. The CDR3 DNA sequence: TGTGCCAGCAACATAGCGGGGGGTTCCTACGAGCAGTACTTC. The chain couples TRBV9 to TRBJ2-7, with 10 bases that match TRBD2. This CDR3 contains 14 residues. The germline gives CDR1 SGDLS, CDR2 YYNGEE. J was trimmed by 1 base and V by 6 bases; bases with no gene match: 4. The complete variable domain, with remaining parts taken from reference TRBV9 and TRBJ2-7, reads DSGVTQTPKHLITATGQRVTLRCSPRSGDLSVYWYQQSLDQGLQFLIQYYNGEERAKGNILERFSAQQFPDLHSELNLSSLELGDSALYFCASNIAGGSYEQYFGPGTRLTVT.

The chain recombines TRBV30 with TRBJ1-1; the D is unclear. Germline CDR1 GTSNPN, CDR2 SVGIG (reference sequence). CDR3 length equals 14 residues. The germline V and J ends were trimmed by 0 bases and 0 bases, with 8 bases remaining between them. This chain's CDR3 is CAWSVDSVNTEAFF. Here the CDR3 DNA reads TGTGCCTGGAGTGTAGACTCAGTGAACACTGAAGCTTTCTTT. Filled out from reference TRBV30 and TRBJ1-1, the complete variable domain reads SQTIHQWPATLVQPVGSPLSLECTVEGTSNPNLYWYRQAAGRGLQLLFYSVGIGQISSEVPQNLSASRPQDRQFILSSKKLLLSDSGFYLCAWSVDSVNTEAFFGQGTRLTVV.

The chain is built from TRBV5-6 and TRBJ2-7; 10 bases are shared with TRBD2. After removal of 1 base from V and 3 bases from J, the junction contained 7 bases not matched to a gene. The CDR3 runs 16 residues. Germline V lookup: CDR1 SGHDT, CDR2 YYEEEE. CDR3 sequence: CASSLWLAGVNYEQYF. The CDR3 DNA follows: TGTGCCAGCAGCTTGTGGCTAGCGGGAGTTAACTACGAGCAGTACTTC.

A few counts support this clone. The V and J genes are TRBV5-4 and TRBJ2-3; weak D call: TRBD2 (5 bases). The CDR3 contains 13 residues. Germline V gene lookup returns CDR1 SGHNT and CDR2 YYREEE (reference sequence). V gave up 4 bases and J gave up 6 bases, with 12 bases separating them. In nucleotides, the CDR3 is TGTGCCAGCAGCCCCGACGGGGTGGATACGCAGTATTTT. It encodes CASSPDGVDTQYF.

In its sample, this clone was seen a few times. The V call is TRBV29-1, the J call TRBJ2-3; no definite D call. V gave up 3 bases and J gave up 0 bases, with 13 bases separating them. The CDR3 spans 15 residues. CDR1 SQVTM and CDR2 ANQGSEA come from the germline V gene. The CDR3 loop reads CSVDPTTRSTDTQYF. The CDR3 DNA reads TGCAGCGTTGACCCAACGACAAGAAGCACAGATACGCAGTATTTT.

The rearrangement uses TRBV4-1 and TRBJ1-1; 7 bases line up with TRBD1. The CDR3 is 16 residues long. V gave up 5 bases and J gave up 0 bases; unmatched junction bases: 9. Germline V gene sequence: CDR1 MGHRA, CDR2 YSYEKL. The DNA for the CDR3 is TGCGCCAGCAGCGGTGGGACAGACGACTTGAACACTGAAGCTTTCTTT. As protein: CASSGGTDDLNTEAFF.

The gene calls are TRBV9 and TRBJ2-7, with D maybe TRBD1 (7 bases). Trimming left V 3 bases short and J 0 bases short, with 19 bases between. The CDR3 has 17 amino acids. Germline V gene sequence: CDR1 SGDLS, CDR2 YYNGEE. Written as DNA, the CDR3 is TGTGCCAGCAGCGGACCTCCTCAGGGGGGACGCTCCTACGAGCAGTACTTC. As protein: CASSGPPQGGRSYEQYF. The whole variable domain, filled in from reference TRBV9 and TRBJ2-7, reads DSGVTQTPKHLITATGQRVTLRCSPRSGDLSVYWYQQSLDQGLQFLIQYYNGEERAKGNILERFSAQQFPDLHSELNLSSLELGDSALYFCASSGPPQGGRSYEQYFGPGTRLTVT.

V is TRBV29-1 and J is TRBJ2-1, with 11 nucleotides matching TRBD2. Germline loops: CDR1 SQVTM, CDR2 ANQGSEA. V lost 2 bases, J lost 6 bases, and 9 bases stayed unmatched. CDR3 size: 16 residues. The CDR3 DNA is TGCAGCGTTGAAAAGACTAGCGGGATTTTTGCCAATGAGCAGTTCTTC. Translation gives CSVEKTSGIFANEQFF.

Only one count was recorded for this clone. The chain employs TRBV5-6 and TRBJ2-7; no clear D. The germline V gene has CDR1 SGHDT and CDR2 YYEEEE. This CDR3 spans 12 amino acids. Between the trimmed V and J ends, which lost 1 base and 4 bases, there was a span of 6 bases. This CDR3 reads CASSLSRYEQYF. The CDR3 nucleotides are TGTGCCAGCAGCTTGTCAAGATACGAGCAGTACTTC.

The chain recombines TRBV29-1 with TRBJ2-1, with D maybe TRBD1 (5 bases). CDR1 SQVTM and CDR2 ANQGSEA come from the germline V gene. Trimming took 4 bases from V and 7 from J, leaving 11 bases between them. CDR3 length: 12 residues. In nucleotides, the CDR3 is TGCAGCGTTGGTGAATCAGGGAATGAGCAGTTCTTC. This translates into CSVGESGNEQFF.

The chain employs TRBV7-8 and TRBJ2-5, with 12 bases lining up with TRBD2. Per germline, CDR1 SGHVS and CDR2 FQNEAQ. This CDR3 has 17 amino acids. The junction had 11 bases not matched to a gene; V was cut back by 4 bases and J by 5 bases. The CDR3 protein is CASSSNPSGTSGETQYF. The CDR3 coding sequence is TGTGCCAGCAGCTCTAACCCCTCGGGGACTAGCGGGGAGACCCAGTACTTC.

The chain has TRBV29-1 and TRBJ2-7; 10 bases match TRBD1. The V gene's germline CDR1 is SQVTM and CDR2 ANQGSEA. The CDR3 totals 12 residues. With 4 bases clipped from V and 6 bases from J, the junction kept 3 bases outside the gene matches. CDR3 DNA sequence: TGCAGCGTTGGACAGGGGGCGGTCGAGCAGTACTTC. This sequence encodes CSVGQGAVEQYF.

The sample holds one count of this clone. V gene TRBV11-2 combines with J gene TRBJ1-2; possibly TRBD1 for D (5 bases). CDR3 length: 14 residues. Germline V gene data show CDR1 as SGHAT and CDR2 as FQNNGV. The V and J ends lost 5 bases and 4 bases respectively, with 14 bases between them. The chain's CDR3 is CASSTGTGSYGYTF. In DNA, the CDR3 is TGTGCCAGCAGCACCGGAACAGGTTCCTATGGCTACACCTTC.

V usage is TRBV14 and J usage is TRBJ1-2; D perhaps matches TRBD1 (5 bases). The length of the CDR3 is 15 residues. The germline V gene has CDR1 SGHDN and CDR2 FVKESK. Trimming shortened V by 0 bases and J by 4 bases, and 12 bases separated the two germline ends. The CDR3 loop reads CASSQDVGDGYGYTF. CDR3 DNA: TGTGCCAGCAGCCAAGATGTGGGGGACGGCTATGGCTACACCTTC.

The chain joins TRBV6-5 to TRBJ2-7; 9 bases are a match to TRBD1. Trimming at V came to 8 bases and at J to 6 bases, leaving 14 bases not matched to a gene. This CDR3 is 15 amino acids long. CDR1 MNHEY and CDR2 SVGAGI come from the germline V gene. CDR3 sequence: CASRLTGQGKVEQYF. DNA of the CDR3: TGTGCCAGCCGATTAACGGGACAGGGCAAGGTCGAGCAGTACTTC.